One sample yielded the 4 T cell receptor beta chains listed below, sequenced in a study of blood T cell repertoires in COVID-19. Generated by immunoSEQ multiplex PCR, the TCRdb table keeps only in-frame clones and is missing some. The data contain fewer than 350,000 clones, approximately 83% of them singletons. Sequencing was carried out using PBMCs or T cells enriched from blood (not recorded which). These receptors were obtained from a man aged 25 to 40 who had recovered from COVID-19.

The J gene is TRBJ2-3, the V gene TRBV5-1; D is possibly TRBD1 (6 bases). Trimming removed 3 bases at V and 0 bases at J, with 14 bases between. The CDR3 loop spans 16 amino acids. Germline V lookup: CDR1 SGHRS, CDR2 YFSETQ. The CDR3 region is CASSYNRDGSTDTQYF. The CDR3 DNA is TGCGCCAGCAGCTATAACAGGGATGGGAGCACAGATACGCAGTATTTT.

The rearrangement uses TRBV5-1 and TRBJ2-7, with D possibly being TRBD2 (5 bases). Per the germline V gene, CDR1 is SGHRS and CDR2 is YFSETQ. The CDR3 extends over 16 amino acids. V lost 4 bases and J 2 bases, leaving 19 bases between the germline ends. The CDR3 DNA is TGCGCCAGCAGCGGAGGAGGTTTTGGATATCCCTACGAGCAGTACTTC. Protein sequence: CASSGGGFGYPYEQYF.

The chain uses TRBV5-1 and TRBJ2-3, with 7 bases matching TRBD2. The CDR3 contains 15 residues. J gave up 1 base and V 0 bases, and 2 bases lay outside the gene matches. In germline, CDR1 is SGHRS, CDR2 YFSETQ. For the CDR3, the DNA is TGCGCCAGCAGCTTGGACGCGGGGGGCACAGATACGCAGTATTTT. It specifies CASSLDAGGTDTQYF.

J is TRBJ1-6 and V is TRBV18; the D gene is possibly TRBD1 (6 bases). The germline gives CDR1 KGHSH, CDR2 LQKENI. The CDR3 extends over 14 amino acids. The V end lost 6 bases, the J end lost 5 bases, and 11 bases lay between the germline ends. The CDR3 protein is CASSRTVDNSPLHF. The CDR3 DNA sequence: TGTGCCAGCTCGCGGACAGTGGATAATTCACCCCTCCACTTT. Variable domain in full (rest from reference TRBV18 and TRBJ1-6): NAGVMQNPRHLVRRRGQEARLRCSPMKGHSHVYWYRQLPEEGLKFMVYLQKENIIDESGMPKERFSAEFPKEGPSILRIQQVVRGDSAAYFCASSRTVDNSPLHFGNGTRLTVT.